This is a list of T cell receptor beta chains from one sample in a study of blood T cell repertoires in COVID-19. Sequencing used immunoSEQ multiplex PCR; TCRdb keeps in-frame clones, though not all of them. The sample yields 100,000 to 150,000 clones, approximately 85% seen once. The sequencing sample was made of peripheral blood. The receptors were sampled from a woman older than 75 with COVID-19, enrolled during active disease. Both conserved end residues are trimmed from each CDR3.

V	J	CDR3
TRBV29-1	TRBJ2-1	SVEGGAGGPNEQF
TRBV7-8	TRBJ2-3	ASSLASTRPDTQY
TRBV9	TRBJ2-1	ASSPQQGLLYNEQF
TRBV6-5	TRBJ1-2	ASSYGAGTLVGYT
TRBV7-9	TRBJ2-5	ASSWTSGQETQY
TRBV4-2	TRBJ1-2	ASSLTTGVGGYT
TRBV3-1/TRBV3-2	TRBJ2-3	ASSQERRAGDTQY
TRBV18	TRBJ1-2	ASSSDRTGPNYGYT
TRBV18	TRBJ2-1	ASSLAGGGNEQF
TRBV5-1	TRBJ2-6	ASSPGGTGHRGANVLT
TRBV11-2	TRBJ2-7	ASSLIFGPGAYEQY
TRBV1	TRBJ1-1	TSSQVREGAF
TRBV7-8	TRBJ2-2	ASSLETSRFANTGELF
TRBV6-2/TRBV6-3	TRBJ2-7	ASSYGRGQY
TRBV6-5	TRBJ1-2	ASSYSGRGYT